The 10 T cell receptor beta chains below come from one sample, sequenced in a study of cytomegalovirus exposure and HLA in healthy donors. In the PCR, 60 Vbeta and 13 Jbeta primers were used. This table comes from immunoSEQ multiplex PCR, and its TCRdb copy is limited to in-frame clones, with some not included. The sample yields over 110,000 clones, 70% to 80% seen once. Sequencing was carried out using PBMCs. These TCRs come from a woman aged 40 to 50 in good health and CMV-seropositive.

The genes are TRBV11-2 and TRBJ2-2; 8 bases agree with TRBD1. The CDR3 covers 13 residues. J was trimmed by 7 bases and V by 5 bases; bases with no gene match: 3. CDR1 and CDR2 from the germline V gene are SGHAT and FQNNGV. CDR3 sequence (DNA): TGTGCCAGCAGCGGACAGGGAAACGGGGAGCTGTTTTTT. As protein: CASSGQGNGELFF.

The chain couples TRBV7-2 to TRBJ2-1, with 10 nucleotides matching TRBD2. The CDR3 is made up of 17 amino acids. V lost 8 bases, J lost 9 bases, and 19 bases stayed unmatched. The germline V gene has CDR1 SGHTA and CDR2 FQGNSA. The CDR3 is CASHGASGRMGAGEQFF. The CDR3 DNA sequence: TGTGCCAGCCACGGGGCTAGCGGGAGAATGGGGGCAGGTGAGCAGTTCTTC.

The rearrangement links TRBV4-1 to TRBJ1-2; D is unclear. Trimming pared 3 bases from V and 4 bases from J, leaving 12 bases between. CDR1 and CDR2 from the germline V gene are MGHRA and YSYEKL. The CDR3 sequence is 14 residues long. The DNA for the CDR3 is TGCGCCAGCAGCCATATTTCGGCGGCCTATGGCTACACCTTC. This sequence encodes CASSHISAAYGYTF.

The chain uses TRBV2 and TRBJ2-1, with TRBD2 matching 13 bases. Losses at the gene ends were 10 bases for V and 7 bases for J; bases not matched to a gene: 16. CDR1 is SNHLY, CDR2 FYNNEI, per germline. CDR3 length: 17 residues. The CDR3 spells CAIEGRTSGRGRNEQFF. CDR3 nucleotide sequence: TGTGCCATCGAGGGGCGGACTAGCGGGAGAGGGCGGAATGAGCAGTTCTTC.

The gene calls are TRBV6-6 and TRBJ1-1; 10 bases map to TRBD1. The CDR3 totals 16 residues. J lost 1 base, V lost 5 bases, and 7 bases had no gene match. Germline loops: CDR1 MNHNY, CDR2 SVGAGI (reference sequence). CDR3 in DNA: TGTGCCAGCAGTGGAGGGACAGGGGAGGGGAACACTGAAGCTTTCTTT. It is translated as CASSGGTGEGNTEAFF.

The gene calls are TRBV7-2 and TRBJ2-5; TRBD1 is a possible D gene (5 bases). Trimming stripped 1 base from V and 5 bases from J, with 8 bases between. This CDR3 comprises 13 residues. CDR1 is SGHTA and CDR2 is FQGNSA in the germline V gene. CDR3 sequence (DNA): TGTGCCAGCAGCTTAGTGGGGCCGGAGACCCAGTACTTC. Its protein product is CASSLVGPETQYF.

The CDR3, as DNA: TGTGCCAGCAGCCCGAGCGGGAACACCGGGGAGCTGTTTTTT. It codes for CASSPSGNTGELFF. V is TRBV5-5 and J is TRBJ2-2; a possible D gene is TRBD2 (5 bases). V was trimmed by 4 bases and J by 1 base, leaving 8 bases between them. In germline, CDR1 is SGHKS, CDR2 YYEKEE (reference sequence). This CDR3 comprises 14 residues.

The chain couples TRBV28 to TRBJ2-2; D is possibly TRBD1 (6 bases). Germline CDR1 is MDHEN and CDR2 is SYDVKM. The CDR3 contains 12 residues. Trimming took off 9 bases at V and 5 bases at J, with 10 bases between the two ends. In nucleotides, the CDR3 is TGTGCCAGTTCGAGGGGGACCGGGGAGCTGTTTTTT. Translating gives CASSRGTGELFF.

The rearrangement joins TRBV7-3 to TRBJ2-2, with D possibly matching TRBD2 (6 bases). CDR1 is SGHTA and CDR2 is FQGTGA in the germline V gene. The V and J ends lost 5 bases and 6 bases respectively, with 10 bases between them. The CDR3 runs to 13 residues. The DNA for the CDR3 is TGTGCCAGCAGCGGGGCGGGGTCCGGGGAGCTGTTTTTT. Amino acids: CASSGAGSGELFF.

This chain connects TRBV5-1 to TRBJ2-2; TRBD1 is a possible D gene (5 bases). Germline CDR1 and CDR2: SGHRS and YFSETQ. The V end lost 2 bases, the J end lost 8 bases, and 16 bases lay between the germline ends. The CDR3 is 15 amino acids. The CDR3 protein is CASSFSPGLGGELFF. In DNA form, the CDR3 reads TGCGCCAGCAGCTTCTCTCCAGGGTTGGGAGGGGAGCTGTTTTTT.